This record looks at one T cell receptor (beta chain) sequence and its context. This specimen belongs to a study of blood T cell repertoires in COVID-19. Study at large: Specimens from acute and convalescent COVID-19 originated in the United States, Italy and Spain.

The Seattle site enrolled patients during active infection and followed them longitudinally. Using immunoSEQ multiplex PCR, the repertoire was profiled, and TCRdb retains in-frame clones only, with some absent. In the table there are hundreds of thousands of clones, approximately 86% of which are singletons. This CDR3 has 14 residues. Germline CDR1 MDHEN, CDR2 SYDVKM. Trimming at V came to 5 bases and at J to 2 bases, leaving 3 bases not matched to a gene. The J gene is TRBJ1-3, the V gene TRBV28, with 7 bases that match TRBD1. What was sequenced was peripheral blood. This TCR derives from a woman in her seventies with COVID-19, enrolled during active disease. The CDR3 here is CASSLGTAGNTIYF. CDR3 DNA: TGTGCCAGCAGTCTCGGGACAGCTGGAAACACCATATATTTT.